This passage covers 30 T cell receptor beta chains from one sample sequenced in a study of T-cell reconstitution after alpha-beta-depleted transplantation in children. During its preparation, the TCRbeta library received unique molecular identifiers. TCRdb itself ran the PCR reads through MiXCR, one entry per CDR3 protein. The table shows 500,000 to 600,000 distinct CDR3 sequences, with approximately 30% occurring only once. Sample: PBMCs, taken before TCRalphabeta/CD19-depleted stem cell transplant. Receptor source: a boy under two years old with Wiskott-Aldrich syndrome, due to receive a stem cell transplant.

This clonotype was picked up a small number of times. V is TRBV28 and J is TRBJ2-5; 9 bases align to TRBD1. The CDR3 runs 16 residues. CDR1 and CDR2 (germline): MDHEN, SYDVKM. V shed 4 bases and J 4 bases; nucleotides not matched to a gene: 10. CDR3 in amino acids: CASSSPGQGSGETQYF. CDR3 nucleotides: TGTGCCAGCAGTTCACCGGGACAGGGATCAGGAGAGACCCAGTACTTC.

The V gene is TRBV15, the J gene TRBJ1-5, with 7 bases matching TRBD1. The CDR3 length is 15 residues. J was trimmed by 6 bases and V by 5 bases; bases with no gene match: 10. CDR1 is LNHNV, CDR2 YYDKDF, per germline (reference sequence). As DNA, the CDR3 is TGTGCCACCAGCCTAAAGAGGGGGCGCGTTCAGCCCCAGCATTTT. Its translation: CATSLKRGRVQPQHF.

The chain links TRBV7-8 to TRBJ2-5; the D is unclear. The CDR3 loop spans 13 amino acids. Germline loops: CDR1 SGHVS, CDR2 FQNEAQ. The germline V and J ends were trimmed by 3 bases and 5 bases, with 10 bases remaining between them. The CDR3 sequence: CASSFPFEETQYF. The CDR3 DNA sequence: TGTGCCAGCAGCTTCCCGTTTGAGGAGACCCAGTACTTC.

The V gene is TRBV20-1, the J gene TRBJ2-7; no clear D. Germline V gene sequence: CDR1 DFQATT, CDR2 SNEGSKA (reference sequence). CDR3 size: 13 residues. The germline V and J ends were trimmed by 0 bases and 4 bases, with 10 bases remaining between them. The CDR3 spells CSARDRAGYEQYF. The CDR3 DNA reads as TGCAGTGCTAGAGATCGGGCAGGATACGAGCAGTACTTC.

The chain carries TRBV5-1 and TRBJ2-5; TRBD2 is a possible D gene (5 bases). CDR3 size: 14 residues. Germline loops: CDR1 SGHRS, CDR2 YFSETQ. V was clipped by 4 bases and J by 0 bases, with 10 bases between them. The CDR3 DNA sequence: TGCGCCAGCAGCGTAGGACTGTACCAAGAGACCCAGTACTTC. This encodes CASSVGLYQETQYF.

The DNA for the CDR3 is TGTGCCAGCAGTTCTGGGGCAGGGGGCTCTAGCAATCAGCCCCAGCATTTT. As protein: CASSSGAGGSSNQPQHF. The J gene is TRBJ1-5, the V gene TRBV12-3 or TRBV12-4; 8 positions agree with TRBD1. J was trimmed by 0 bases and V by 4 bases; bases with no gene match: 8. This CDR3 is built from 17 residues.

Remarks on this clonotype: Mismatch with germline at one junction end may stem from a read error. V gene TRBV20-1 combines with J gene TRBJ2-7, with D tentatively TRBD2 (6 bases). The CDR3 extends over 15 amino acids. Germline V gene lookup returns CDR1 DFQATT and CDR2 SNEGSKA (reference sequence). The CDR3 reads CCARDPRESLYEQYF. In nucleotides, the CDR3 is TGCTGTGCTAGAGATCCTCGGGAGTCGCTCTACGAGCAGTACTTC.

This sequence joins TRBV7-4 and TRBJ2-6, with D perhaps given as TRBD1 or TRBD2 (5 bases each). V lost 5 bases and J 4 bases, leaving 12 bases between the germline ends. Germline V lookup: CDR1 SGHVT, CDR2 SQSDAQ. This CDR3 region has 15 residues. The CDR3 region has the DNA TGTGCCAGCAGCCCCGGGGCATCGGGGGCCAACGTCCTGACTTTC. As protein: CASSPGASGANVLTF.

The chain recombines TRBV7-2 with TRBJ2-1, with 9 bases identical to TRBD2. The CDR3 has 15 residues. Trimming took 1 base from V and 6 from J; bases not matched to a gene: 4. CDR1 and CDR2 from the germline V gene are SGHTA and FQGNSA. The DNA for the CDR3 is TGTGCCAGCAGCTTAGGGGTAGCGGGAGCCAATGAGCAGTTCTTC. Encoded protein: CASSLGVAGANEQFF.

CDR3 DNA: TGTGCCAGCAGCTTGTTTGGTTTGGGGGGAGGCCGCACAGATACGCAGTATTTT. It translates to CASSLFGLGGGRTDTQYF. V is TRBV11-2 and J is TRBJ2-3; a weak D match, TRBD2 (6 bases). The CDR3 totals 18 residues. The V gene lost 3 bases and the J gene lost 1 base, with 20 bases spanning the gap. Germline assignment: CDR1 SGHAT and CDR2 FQNNGV. Full variable domain (outside the CDR3, taken from reference TRBV11-2 and TRBJ2-3): EAGVAQSPRYKIIEKRQSVAFWCNPISGHATLYWYQQILGQGPKLLIQFQNNGVVDDSQLPKDRFSAERLKGVDSTLKIQPAKLEDSAVYLCASSLFGLGGGRTDTQYFGPGTRLTVL.

This sequence joins TRBV20-1 and TRBJ2-5; perhaps TRBD2 as D (5 bases). Looked up from germline, CDR1 is DFQATT and CDR2 is SNEGSKA (reference sequence). The CDR3 has 13 amino acids. The germline V and J ends were trimmed by 7 bases and 1 base, with 13 bases remaining between them. In nucleotides, the CDR3 is TGCAGTGTTCTAGGCCGGGGCCAAGAGACCCAGTACTTC. Its translation: CSVLGRGQETQYF.

The sample holds many counts of this clonotype. The V gene is TRBV25-1, the J gene TRBJ2-7; TRBD1 matches 11 bases. After removal of 8 bases from V and 4 bases from J, the junction contained 1 base not matched to a gene. Germline CDR1 MGHDK, CDR2 SYGVNS. The CDR3 is 12 amino acids. DNA for the CDR3: TGTGCCAGCGGACAGGGGGCTTACGAGCAGTACTTC. Protein sequence: CASGQGAYEQYF.

This clonotype has more than one count but fewer than ten. The CDR3 here is CASSSSPQRGAVDTQYF. For the CDR3, the DNA is TGTGCCAGCAGCTCCTCTCCTCAGAGAGGGGCCGTAGATACGCAGTATTTT. J is TRBJ2-3 and V is TRBV5-6; possibly TRBD1 or TRBD2 for D (5 bases each). In germline, CDR1 is SGHDT, CDR2 YYEEEE. The V gene lost 3 bases and the J gene lost 5 bases, with 22 bases spanning the gap. The CDR3 is 17 amino acids. Complete variable domain (other parts from reference TRBV5-6 and TRBJ2-3): DAGVTQSPTHLIKTRGQQVTLRCSPKSGHDTVSWYQQALGQGPQFIFQYYEEEERQRGNFPDRFSGHQFPNYSSELNVNALLLGDSALYLCASSSSPQRGAVDTQYFGPGTRLTVL.

Only a few counts were recorded for this clonotype. The genes are TRBV24-1 and TRBJ1-2; TRBD1 is a possible D gene (6 bases). The germline V and J ends were trimmed by 2 bases and 6 bases, with 9 bases remaining between them. CDR1 is KGHDR and CDR2 is SFDVKD in the germline V gene. CDR3 length: 13 amino acids. CDR3 protein: CATSDYRVHGYTF. In nucleotides, the CDR3 is TGTGCCACCAGTGATTACAGGGTCCATGGCTACACCTTC.

The chain joins TRBV12-3 or TRBV12-4 to TRBJ1-5; the D gene is possibly TRBD1 (5 bases). V lost 5 bases, J lost 0 bases, and 20 bases lay in between. This CDR3 contains 18 residues. CDR3 loop: CASSATGLHRYSNQPQHF. The DNA of the CDR3 is TGTGCCAGCAGTGCAACAGGACTCCACCGGTATAGCAATCAGCCCCAGCATTTT.

V is TRBV5-1 and J is TRBJ2-7; weak D call: TRBD2 (5 bases). CDR3 length equals 13 residues. Germline CDR1 reads SGHRS; CDR2 reads YFSETQ. The ends were cut back, 0 bases at V and 3 bases at J, with 7 bases in the middle. CDR3 sequence reads: CASSLERDYEQYF. The CDR3 DNA reads TGCGCCAGCAGCTTGGAACGGGACTACGAGCAGTACTTC.

This clonotype came up a few times. The CDR3 coding sequence is TGCAGCGTGGGACTAGCGGGAATAGGTGAGCAGTTCTTC. Translated: CSVGLAGIGEQFF. V is TRBV29-1 and J is TRBJ2-1, with 13 bases that match TRBD2. From germline, CDR1 is SQVTM and CDR2 ANQGSEA. The junction had 5 bases not matched to a gene; V was cut back by 6 bases and J by 9 bases. The CDR3 length is 13 residues.

This clonotype was seen a handful of times. This chain connects TRBV6-5 to TRBJ2-7, with D hard to call. CDR1 and CDR2 from the germline V gene are MNHEY and SVGAGI. With 2 bases removed from V and 6 bases from J, the gap between germline ends came to 11 bases. This CDR3 has 13 amino acids. Here the CDR3 reads CASSYVGVGEQYF. The CDR3 region has the DNA TGTGCCAGCAGTTACGTTGGGGTTGGCGAGCAGTACTTC.

The chain couples TRBV9 to TRBJ2-7, with TRBD1 as a possible D gene (6 bases). Germline assignment: CDR1 SGDLS and CDR2 YYNGEE. The CDR3 spans 14 residues. The V end lost 0 bases, the J end lost 4 bases, and 11 bases lay between the germline ends. CDR3 residues: CASSVDARGYEQYF. The CDR3 nucleotides read TGTGCCAGCAGCGTAGACGCCAGGGGATACGAGCAGTACTTC.

In this sample, this clonotype turned up a few times. This chain connects TRBV4-1 to TRBJ2-2; TRBD2 matches 7 bases. CDR1 and CDR2 from the germline V gene are MGHRA and YSYEKL. CDR3 length equals 17 residues. The V segment lost 3 bases and the J segment 5 bases; nucleotides outside the gene matches: 12. CDR3 nucleotides: TGCGCCAGCAGCCAGGGGGGGACGGGAGTTCAGACCGGGGAGCTGTTTTTT. Translating gives CASSQGGTGVQTGELFF.

This chain connects TRBV15 to TRBJ1-1, with no clear D. The V gene lost 0 bases and the J gene lost 5 bases, with 10 bases spanning the gap. Germline CDR1 reads LNHNV; CDR2 reads YYDKDF (reference sequence). This CDR3 spans 14 amino acids. The CDR3 reads CATSRDAKRTEAFF. The DNA for the CDR3 is TGTGCCACCAGCAGAGATGCGAAGCGGACTGAAGCTTTCTTT.

This CDR3 reads CATSATDGWETQYF. CDR3 sequence (DNA): TGTGCCACCAGTGCAACCGACGGGTGGGAGACCCAGTACTTC. The V gene is TRBV24-1, the J gene TRBJ2-5; no clear D. V was cut by 5 bases and J by 5 bases, with 14 bases left in between. CDR3 length: 14 residues. The germline V gene has CDR1 KGHDR and CDR2 SFDVKD.

The CDR3: CASSLRPAGPSSYEQYF. CDR3 nucleotides: TGTGCCAGCAGCCTTCGACCAGCGGGGCCCAGCTCCTACGAGCAGTACTTC. V usage is TRBV7-9 and J usage is TRBJ2-7; 7 positions agree with TRBD2. This CDR3 comprises 17 residues. Germline V CDR1 and CDR2: SEHNR, FQNEAQ (reference sequence). V lost 5 bases and J lost 0; bases outside the gene matches: 13.

V is TRBV28 and J is TRBJ1-5, with 7 bases lining up with TRBD1. This CDR3 is 16 amino acids long. From germline, CDR1 is MDHEN and CDR2 SYDVKM. The junction had 11 bases not matched to a gene; V was cut back by 7 bases and J by 2 bases. The DNA for the CDR3 is TGTGCCAGCACCGTAAGGTACAGGGGAGGCAATCAGCCCCAGCATTTT. It specifies CASTVRYRGGNQPQHF. The variable domain in full, with the rest retrieved from reference TRBV28 and TRBJ1-5, is DVKVTQSSRYLVKRTGEKVFLECVQDMDHENMFWYRQDPGLGLRLIYFSYDVKMKEKGDIPEGYSVSREKKERFSLILESASTNQTSMYLCASTVRYRGGNQPQHFGDGTRLSIL.

The chain couples TRBV20-1 to TRBJ2-1; D may correspond to TRBD1 or TRBD2 (6 bases each). The germline CDR1 and CDR2 sequences are DFQATT and SNEGSKA (reference sequence). The CDR3 runs to 12 residues. Trimming left V 7 bases short and J 4 bases short, with 11 bases between. CDR3 sequence: CSVGGRYNEQFF. Here the CDR3 DNA reads TGCAGTGTGGGGGGCAGGTACAATGAGCAGTTCTTC.

This clonotype was recorded a few times. This chain uses TRBV5-5 with TRBJ2-3; D remains ambiguous. Germline CDR1 and CDR2: SGHKS and YYEKEE (reference sequence). V was cut by 6 bases and J by 3 bases, with 14 bases left in between. The CDR3 runs 14 residues. The CDR3 region has the DNA TGTGCCAGCACCCTTGGACGAGGTACAGATACGCAGTATTTT. Translation gives CASTLGRGTDTQYF. The full variable domain, completed using reference TRBV5-5 and TRBJ2-3, is DAGVTQSPTHLIKTRGQQVTLRCSPISGHKSVSWYQQVLGQGPQFIFQYYEKEERGRGNFPDRFSARQFPNYSSELNVNALLLGDSALYLCASTLGRGTDTQYFGPGTRLTVL.

The V and J genes are TRBV7-9 and TRBJ1-5; D uncertain. The V end was cut by 1 base, the J end by 7 bases, with 5 bases between. The CDR3 is made up of 12 amino acids. The germline gives CDR1 SEHNR, CDR2 FQNEAQ (reference sequence). The chain's CDR3 is CASSLDAQPQHF. CDR3 DNA: TGTGCCAGCAGCTTAGATGCCCAGCCCCAGCATTTT.

Only a few counts were recorded for this clonotype. The V call is TRBV20-1, the J call TRBJ1-3; D is uncertain. V lost 0 bases to trimming and J lost 4 bases, with 10 bases between them. This CDR3 is built from 14 residues. Germline V gives CDR1 DFQATT, CDR2 SNEGSKA (reference sequence). CDR3 protein: CSARDRVSGNTIYF. CDR3 in DNA: TGCAGTGCTAGAGATCGGGTGTCGGGAAACACCATATATTTT.

The rearrangement links TRBV5-1 to TRBJ2-5; TRBD2 agrees at 7 bases. V lost 0 bases, J lost 2 bases, and 4 bases stayed unmatched. The germline V gene encodes CDR1 SGHRS and CDR2 YFSETQ. The CDR3 has 15 residues. CDR3 loop: CASSLGSGPQETQYF. The CDR3 DNA reads as TGCGCCAGCAGCTTGGGTAGCGGGCCTCAAGAGACCCAGTACTTC.

DNA for the CDR3: TGTGCCAGCAGCGCCCTAGTCCCCTACAATGAGCAGTTCTTC. This gives the protein CASSALVPYNEQFF. V is TRBV7-2 and J is TRBJ2-1; D not resolved. The CDR3 totals 14 residues. V was shortened by 5 bases and J by 2 bases, with 10 bases between the two germline ends. CDR1 SGHTA and CDR2 FQGNSA come from the germline V gene.